Below are 29 T cell receptor beta chains sequenced from a single sample in a study of blood T cell repertoires in COVID-19. Here immunoSEQ multiplex PCR was the method, and the copy in TCRdb shows in-frame clones only, minus some. Of 110,000 to 150,000 clones listed, around 90% are singletons. The sample taken for sequencing was peripheral blood. These receptors were obtained from a woman between 50 and 59 years old with acute or convalescent COVID-19.

The chain recombines TRBV27 with TRBJ2-7; D perhaps matches TRBD2 (5 bases). Trimming stripped 5 bases from V and 3 bases from J, with 14 bases between. Per germline, CDR1 MNHEY and CDR2 SMNVEV (reference sequence). The CDR3 spans 14 residues. The CDR3 is CASSPRTSYYEQYF. DNA of the CDR3: TGTGCCAGCAGTCCGCGGACTTCCTACTACGAGCAGTACTTC.

This clone was observed once. This chain joins TRBV6-5 and TRBJ2-7, with D tentatively TRBD2 (5 bases). CDR1 and CDR2 from the germline V gene are MNHEY and SVGAGI. Trimming shortened V by 5 bases and J by 1 base, and 9 bases separated the two germline ends. The CDR3 is 13 amino acids. The CDR3 region has the DNA TGTGCCAGCAGTCGCGGGCCGTCCTACGAGCAGTACTTC. Its translation is CASSRGPSYEQYF.

The DNA of the CDR3 is TGTGCCAGCAGTGCCCCGGACAGGCCCGGAAACACCATATATTTT. Translation gives CASSAPDRPGNTIYF. The chain joins TRBV2 to TRBJ1-3; 7 bases fit TRBD1. Per germline, CDR1 SNHLY and CDR2 FYNNEI. The CDR3 has 15 residues. The V and J ends lost 4 bases and 4 bases, in that order; junction bases with no gene match: 7.

The table lists this clone with a count of one. V is TRBV27 and J is TRBJ1-6, with TRBD1 as a possible D gene (5 bases). V dropped 5 bases and J dropped 9 bases, with 11 bases sitting between them. The CDR3 runs 13 residues. Per germline, CDR1 MNHEY and CDR2 SMNVEV (reference sequence). The CDR3: CASSLREGSPLHF. DNA for the CDR3: TGTGCCAGCAGTCTCAGGGAGGGTTCACCCCTCCACTTT.

Many counts were recorded for this clone. This CDR3 is also generated by other DNA sequences in the sample. The chain uses TRBV19 and TRBJ2-3, with D unclear. The V end lost 3 bases, the J end lost 3 bases, and 7 bases lay between the germline ends. Germline V gene sequence: CDR1 LNHDA, CDR2 SQIVND (reference sequence). There are 13 residues in the CDR3. The CDR3 DNA reads as TGTGCCAGTAGTATCAGGCAGACAGATACGCAGTATTTT. Translated: CASSIRQTDTQYF. Full variable domain (outside the CDR3, taken from reference TRBV19 and TRBJ2-3): DGGITQSPKYLFRKEGQNVTLSCEQNLNHDAMYWYRQDPGQGLRLIYYSQIVNDFQKGDIAEGYSVSREKKESFPLTVTSAQKNPTAFYLCASSIRQTDTQYFGPGTRLTVL.

The V and J genes are TRBV27 and TRBJ2-2, with TRBD2 identical over 10 bases. The germline gives CDR1 MNHEY, CDR2 SMNVEV (reference sequence). Trimming removed 5 bases from V and 2 bases from J; junction bases left unmatched: 5. The CDR3 contains 16 residues. In DNA, the CDR3 is TGTGCCAGCAGTCCCGGACTAGCGGTTAACACCGGGGAGCTGTTTTTT. This encodes CASSPGLAVNTGELFF.

CDR3 sequence: CASSPYRPKRDSDTEAFF. CDR3 DNA sequence: TGTGCCAGCTCACCATATAGACCTAAGCGGGACTCGGACACTGAAGCTTTCTTT. V and J are TRBV18 and TRBJ1-1, with a possible D match to TRBD1 (5 bases). This CDR3 has 18 residues. V was clipped by 2 bases and J by 3 bases, with 22 bases between them. Looked up from germline, CDR1 is KGHSH and CDR2 is LQKENI.

CDR3 coding DNA: TGTGCCAGCAGTTACGGACAGAATTCACCCCTCCACTTT. Residues: CASSYGQNSPLHF. The chain links TRBV6-6 to TRBJ1-6, with a tentative D call TRBD1 (6 bases). Germline V gene data show CDR1 as MNHNY and CDR2 as SVGAGI (reference sequence). This CDR3 is built from 13 residues. V was cut by 2 bases and J by 7 bases, with 6 bases left in between.

The chain is built from TRBV11-2 and TRBJ1-2; no reliable D call. The V and J ends lost 3 bases and 0 bases respectively, with 11 bases between them. CDR3 length: 15 residues. Germline V gene sequence: CDR1 SGHAT, CDR2 FQNNGV. The CDR3 nucleotides are TGTGCCAGCAGCTTCGTCGTTCACTCTAACTATGGCTACACCTTC. Amino acids: CASSFVVHSNYGYTF.

CDR3 nucleotide sequence: TGTGCCAGCTCATTATCGGTAGAAGAGACCCAGTACTTC. It is translated as CASSLSVEETQYF. The J gene is TRBJ2-5, the V gene TRBV18; D call uncertain. V gave up 5 bases and J gave up 3 bases, with 10 bases separating them. This CDR3 spans 13 amino acids. CDR1 is KGHSH and CDR2 is LQKENI in the germline V gene.

V usage is TRBV7-3 and J usage is TRBJ2-1, with TRBD2 identical over 8 bases. This CDR3 spans 16 amino acids. CDR1 is SGHTA and CDR2 is FQGTGA in the germline V gene. Unmatched junction bases numbered 11, after V lost 3 bases and J lost 7 bases. The CDR3 sequence: CASSLVVAGGRNEQFF. The CDR3 nucleotides are TGTGCCAGCAGCTTGGTGGTGGCGGGAGGTCGGAATGAGCAGTTCTTC.

V is TRBV27 and J is TRBJ1-1, with 10 positions matching TRBD1. CDR1 is MNHEY, CDR2 SMNVEV, per germline (reference sequence). This CDR3 contains 15 residues. Unmatched junction bases numbered 7, after V lost 4 bases and J lost 5 bases. The CDR3 here is CASSYRTGGRTEAFF. CDR3 bases: TGTGCCAGCAGTTATCGGACAGGGGGTCGGACTGAAGCTTTCTTT.

The chain is built from TRBV5-1 and TRBJ2-3, with a weak D call TRBD1 (6 bases). The V gene lost 6 bases and the J gene lost 5 bases, with 19 bases spanning the gap. This CDR3 has 15 residues. CDR1 and CDR2 from the germline V gene are SGHRS and YFSETQ. The CDR3 sequence is CASNVLGGGQDTQYF. The CDR3 coding sequence is TGCGCCAGCAACGTTTTGGGTGGGGGACAAGATACGCAGTATTTT.

Only a few counts were recorded for this clone. The chain employs TRBV19 and TRBJ2-2; TRBD2 matches 7 bases. Losses at the gene ends were 5 bases for V and 6 bases for J; bases not matched to a gene: 9. This CDR3 has 15 residues. Germline loops: CDR1 LNHDA, CDR2 SQIVND (reference sequence). The CDR3 reads CASSPGLGVPGELFF. The CDR3 bases are TGTGCCAGTAGTCCCGGACTAGGAGTCCCCGGGGAGCTGTTTTTT.

The rearrangement uses TRBV28 and TRBJ1-2; 7 bases match TRBD1. The V segment lost 6 bases and the J segment 0 bases; nucleotides outside the gene matches: 7. The CDR3 consists of 15 residues. Germline V gene data show CDR1 as MDHEN and CDR2 as SYDVKM. The CDR3 here is CASSQGTVANYGYTF. The DNA for the CDR3 is TGTGCCAGCAGCCAAGGGACAGTAGCTAACTATGGCTACACCTTC.

This chain joins TRBV28 and TRBJ1-6, with D tentatively TRBD1 (6 bases). The CDR3 is made up of 15 amino acids. Germline V gene lookup returns CDR1 MDHEN and CDR2 SYDVKM. V was shortened by 6 bases and J by 7 bases, with 16 bases between the two germline ends. The CDR3 sequence is CASRPSRGKNSPLHF. DNA for the CDR3: TGTGCCAGCAGACCCAGCAGGGGCAAGAATTCACCCCTCCACTTT.

The gene calls are TRBV2 and TRBJ2-2, with 7 bases that match TRBD2. The germline V gene encodes CDR1 SNHLY and CDR2 FYNNEI. Germline trimming cut 11 bases from V and 6 bases from J; bases unmatched to any gene: 12. This CDR3 comprises 14 residues. The CDR3 sequence: CAGQEGGRSGELFF. The CDR3, as DNA: TGTGCCGGGCAGGAGGGAGGGAGGTCCGGGGAGCTGTTTTTT. Filled out from reference TRBV2 and TRBJ2-2, the complete variable domain reads EPEVTQTPSHQVTQMGQEVILRCVPISNHLYFYWYRQILGQKVEFLVSFYNNEISEKSEIFDDQFSVERPDGSNFTLKIRSTKLEDSAMYFCAGQEGGRSGELFFGEGSRLTVL.

This CDR3 reads CASSDSSNYGYTF. The DNA for the CDR3 is TGTGCCAGCAGTGATTCGTCTAACTATGGCTACACCTTC. The genes are TRBV2 and TRBJ1-2, with D hard to call. The CDR3 spans 13 residues. The germline V gene has CDR1 SNHLY and CDR2 FYNNEI. The V end was cut by 3 bases, the J end by 0 bases, with 5 bases between.

This sequence joins TRBV7-6 and TRBJ2-2, with TRBD1 identical over 9 bases. J lost 6 bases, V lost 3 bases, and 5 bases had no gene match. Germline V gene sequence: CDR1 SGHVS, CDR2 FNYEAQ. The CDR3 runs to 15 residues. As DNA, the CDR3 is TGTGCCAGCAGCTTGGGACAGGGCGGTCCCGGGGAGCTGTTTTTT. Translated, it gives CASSLGQGGPGELFF.

This clone was detected only once. The V and J genes are TRBV5-1 and TRBJ2-7; 10 nucleotides align to TRBD1. The junction had 6 bases not matched to a gene; V was cut back by 4 bases and J by 2 bases. Germline loops: CDR1 SGHRS, CDR2 YFSETQ. This CDR3 contains 15 residues. CDR3 sequence reads: CASSRGQGRTYEQYF. In nucleotides, the CDR3 is TGCGCCAGCAGCCGGGGACAGGGGAGAACCTACGAGCAGTACTTC.

V is TRBV5-1 and J is TRBJ1-2; tentative D call: TRBD1 (6 bases). Germline-derived CDR1 and CDR2 are SGHRS and YFSETQ. Trimming removed 3 bases from V and 4 bases from J, with 19 bases in between. The CDR3 consists of 16 residues. This chain's CDR3 is CASSSAGTSGAYGYTF. The CDR3 bases are TGCGCCAGCAGCTCAGCCGGGACGTCAGGGGCCTATGGCTACACCTTC.

The V gene is TRBV30, the J gene TRBJ1-5; maybe TRBD1 (5 bases). The length of the CDR3 is 16 residues. The germline V and J ends were trimmed by 5 bases and 7 bases, with 24 bases remaining between them. CDR1 GTSNPN and CDR2 SVGIG come from the germline V gene (reference sequence). The CDR3 DNA reads TGTGCCTGGGAGGAGAGTAACGGGTCCGGGGGACAGCCCCAGCATTTT. Protein sequence: CAWEESNGSGGQPQHF.

V gene TRBV12-3 or TRBV12-4 combines with J gene TRBJ2-2, with D uncertain. Trimming pared 6 bases from V and 10 bases from J, leaving 9 bases between. There are 11 residues in the CDR3. The DNA for the CDR3 is TGTGCCAGCAGGGGCTTTTTGGAGCTGTTTTTT. Its protein is CASRGFLELFF.

The rearrangement joins TRBV5-4 to TRBJ2-7, with D tentatively TRBD2 (5 bases). The V end was cut by 4 bases, the J end by 0 bases, with 17 bases between. The CDR3 spans 16 residues. Looked up from germline, CDR1 is SGHNT and CDR2 is YYREEE (reference sequence). CDR3 DNA sequence: TGTGCCAGCAGCGGCCTAGCCAGAGGGAGCTCCTACGAGCAGTACTTC. Its protein product is CASSGLARGSSYEQYF.

This clone was counted between two and nine times. V and J are TRBV5-1 and TRBJ2-2; maybe TRBD2 (5 bases). CDR1 and CDR2 (germline): SGHRS, YFSETQ. With 1 base removed from V and 6 bases from J, the gap between germline ends came to 16 bases. The CDR3 extends over 16 amino acids. The CDR3 protein is CASSLPSDYSPGELFF. For the CDR3, the DNA is TGCGCCAGCAGCTTGCCTTCTGACTATTCCCCCGGGGAGCTGTTTTTT.

V usage is TRBV2 and J usage is TRBJ2-1, with 10 positions matching TRBD2. Germline CDR1 is SNHLY and CDR2 is FYNNEI. V lost 5 bases, J lost 9 bases, and 16 bases stayed unmatched. This CDR3 region has 17 residues. CDR3 sequence reads: CASSTEQLAGARGEQFF. The CDR3, as DNA: TGTGCCAGCAGTACCGAACAGCTAGCGGGAGCTCGAGGTGAGCAGTTCTTC.

The chain carries TRBV28 and TRBJ2-5; the match to TRBD1 covers 9 bases. CDR3 length: 15 residues. Losses at the gene ends were 6 bases for V and 4 bases for J; bases not matched to a gene: 9. The germline V gene encodes CDR1 MDHEN and CDR2 SYDVKM. The CDR3 protein is CASSARTGESETQYF. The CDR3 bases are TGTGCCAGCAGCGCCCGGACAGGGGAATCAGAGACCCAGTACTTC. The complete variable domain, with remaining parts taken from reference TRBV28 and TRBJ2-5, reads DVKVTQSSRYLVKRTGEKVFLECVQDMDHENMFWYRQDPGLGLRLIYFSYDVKMKEKGDIPEGYSVSREKKERFSLILESASTNQTSMYLCASSARTGESETQYFGPGTRLLVL.

In DNA, the CDR3 is TGTGCCAGCAGCCAAGGCCCTCAGTTGCATACCTACGAGCAGTACTTC. Protein sequence: CASSQGPQLHTYEQYF. The chain joins TRBV4-2 to TRBJ2-7; D is undetermined. V lost 1 base to trimming and J lost 2 bases, with 15 bases between them. CDR1 is LGHNA and CDR2 is YNFKEQ in the germline V gene. CDR3 length: 16 residues.

This clone was observed a single time. The chain is built from TRBV9 and TRBJ2-4; 8 bases are a match to TRBD1. Per germline, CDR1 SGDLS and CDR2 YYNGEE. Unmatched junction bases numbered 7, after V lost 3 bases and J lost 5 bases. This CDR3 has 15 amino acids. Here the CDR3 reads CASSGDWTGQNIQYF. The CDR3 DNA is TGTGCCAGCAGCGGGGACTGGACAGGGCAAAACATTCAGTACTTC. The full variable domain, in which reference TRBV9 and TRBJ2-4 provide the parts outside the CDR3, is DSGVTQTPKHLITATGQRVTLRCSPRSGDLSVYWYQQSLDQGLQFLIQYYNGEERAKGNILERFSAQQFPDLHSELNLSSLELGDSALYFCASSGDWTGQNIQYFGAGTRLSVL.